This TCR beta chain was sequenced in a study of regulatory T cells in long-lasting Graves disease. In building TCR beta libraries, iRepertoire HTBI primers were used together with Arm-PCR of CDR3 regions. Via MiXCR, TCRdb re-called the multiplex PCR reads, giving one row per CDR3 protein. The sample shows roughly 360,000 distinct CDR3 sequences, 23% of them seen only once. Germline loops: CDR1 SNHLY, CDR2 FYNNEI. This CDR3 has 13 residues. V shed 7 bases and J 3 bases; nucleotides not matched to a gene: 6. Only a few counts were recorded for this clonotype. Its antigen is not identified. Whole-study findings and limits: Small numbers of samples may have cut accuracy.

Described time point: persistent/refractory GD, antithyroid drugs over 5 years with positive TRAb. The TCR library was made from RNA that had been extracted from PBMCs in TRIzol. The patients included were those that came from an endocrinology department in Xi'an, China. The V call is TRBV2, the J call TRBJ2-7; 7 bases align to TRBD1. This receptor was taken from a woman aged 40 to 55 with Graves disease. Sample: peripheral blood mononuclear cells (PBMCs), taken when the disease was refractory, from a patient treated with antithyroid drugs. CDR3 in amino acids: CASNGDSIYEQYF. DNA for the CDR3: TGTGCCAGCAATGGGGACAGTATCTACGAGCAGTACTTC.